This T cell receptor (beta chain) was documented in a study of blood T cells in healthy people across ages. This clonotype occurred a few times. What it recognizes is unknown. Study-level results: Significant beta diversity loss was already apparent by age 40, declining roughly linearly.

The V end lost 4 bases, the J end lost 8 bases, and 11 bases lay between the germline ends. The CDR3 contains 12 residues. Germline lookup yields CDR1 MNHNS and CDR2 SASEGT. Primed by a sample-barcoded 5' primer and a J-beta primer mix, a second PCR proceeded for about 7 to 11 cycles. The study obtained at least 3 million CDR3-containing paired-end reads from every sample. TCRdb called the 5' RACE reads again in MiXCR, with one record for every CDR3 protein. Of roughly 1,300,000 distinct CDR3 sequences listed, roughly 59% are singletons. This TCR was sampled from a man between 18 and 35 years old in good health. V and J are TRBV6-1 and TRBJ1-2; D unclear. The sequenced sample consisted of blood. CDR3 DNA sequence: TGTGCCAGCAGTGGGTTCGGAGGAGGCTACACCTTC. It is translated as CASSGFGGGYTF.